Listed below are T cell receptor beta chains from one sample, sequenced in a study of cytomegalovirus exposure and HLA in healthy donors. Profiling relied on immunoSEQ multiplex PCR, and the TCRdb table lists in-frame clones only, not all of them. The sample has under 200,000 clones; 65% to 80% are singletons. The sample taken for sequencing was PBMCs. These receptors were obtained from a woman aged 35 to 49 in good health and CMV-seropositive. Both conserved end residues are part of each CDR3. Each record gives: J gene, clone size, V gene, D gene, CDR3 DNA, CDR3 protein. D genes are given only for firm matches. Some rows mark clone size as missing; the rest say once, few, many or name a class of expanded clone.

>TRBJ2-1|-|TRBV7-2|-
TGTGCCAGCAGCTTACTTAATGAGCAGTTCTTC
CASSLLNEQFF
>TRBJ2-1|-|TRBV30|TRBD1
TGTGCCTGGATCCCCCTCCGGGACAGGGAGTTCAATGAGCAGTTCTTC
CAWIPLRDREFNEQFF
>TRBJ2-3|-|TRBV19|-
TGTGCCAGTAGTACCTTGGAAGGGGTAGATACGCAGTATTTT
CASSTLEGVDTQYF
>TRBJ1-2|-|TRBV6-1|-
TGTGCCAGCAGTGCACTAGGCGGCTATGACTACACCTTC
CASSALGGYDYTF
>TRBJ2-7|-|TRBV4-2|TRBD2
TGTGCCAGCAGCCAAGATTTGCAAACTAGCGGGAGGGCCTACGAGCAGTACTTC
CASSQDLQTSGRAYEQYF
>TRBJ2-5|-|TRBV27|-
TGTGCCAGCAGGGCCAGGGAGACCCAGTACTTC
CASRARETQYF
>TRBJ2-2|-|TRBV19|TRBD2
TGTGCCAGTAGAAAGAGCGGGATAAACACCGGGGAGCTGTTTTTT
CASRKSGINTGELFF
>TRBJ2-1|-|TRBV7-8|TRBD2
TGTGCCAGCAGCACCCGACTAGCGGGGGGGCGCGATGAGCAGTTCTTC
CASSTRLAGGRDEQFF
>TRBJ2-7|-|TRBV6-6|-
TGTGCCAGCAGAGACCAAGGACTCTCCTACGAGCAGTACTTC
CASRDQGLSYEQYF
>TRBJ2-3|-|TRBV5-1|TRBD2
TGCGCCAGCAGCATGGGCCTAGCGGGGGCAGATACGCAGTATTTT
CASSMGLAGADTQYF
>TRBJ2-3|-|TRBV10-3|TRBD2
TGTGCCACCCTAACGGGGCGGGGGGGTGGCACAGATACGCAGTATTTT
CATLTGRGGGTDTQYF
>TRBJ2-3|-|TRBV5-1|TRBD1
TGCGCCAGCAGCGCTGTGGGACAGGGGATGACTAGCACAGATACGCAGTATTTT
CASSAVGQGMTSTDTQYF
>TRBJ1-1|-|TRBV6-5|-
TGTGCCAGCAGTTACGAGGGGGTCACTGAAGCTTTCTTT
CASSYEGVTEAFF
>TRBJ1-1|-|TRBV7-2|TRBD1
TGTGCCAGCAGCCATGGACAGGGGGGAGGCGGGGGTGAAGCTTTCTTT
CASSHGQGGGGGEAFF
>TRBJ2-7|few|TRBV6-1|TRBD1
TGTGCCACCCGGACAGGGGGAGGAAGACAGTACTTC
CATRTGGGRQYF
>TRBJ2-1|once|TRBV28|TRBD2
TGTGCCAGCAGCCAAGCGGGGGGCGGGTCCTACAATGAGCAGTTCTTC
CASSQAGGGSYNEQFF
>TRBJ2-1|-|TRBV14|-
TGTGCCAGCAGCCAAGATAGTTATAGCTCCTACAATGAGCAGTTCTTC
CASSQDSYSSYNEQFF
>TRBJ1-2|-|TRBV4-1|TRBD1
TGCGCCAGCAGCCAAGCCGAGACAGGGACCTATGGCTACACCTTC
CASSQAETGTYGYTF
>TRBJ1-3|-|TRBV5-1|-
TGCGCCAGCAGCTTGGCCGGAGTGAATTTTGGAAACACCATATATTTT
CASSLAGVNFGNTIYF
>TRBJ1-2|once|TRBV4-3|-
TGCGCCAGCAGCCAAGAGGGGGGCTATGGCTACACCTTC
CASSQEGGYGYTF
>TRBJ1-1|-|TRBV4-1|TRBD1
TGCGCCAGCAGACTTTATCCTGACAGGGGGGGCACTGAAGCTTTCTTT
CASRLYPDRGGTEAFF
>TRBJ2-7|-|TRBV10-3|-
TGTGCCATCAGTGTACTTGAAAGCTCCTACGAGCAGTACTTC
CAISVLESSYEQYF
>TRBJ1-2|once|TRBV5-6|-
TGTGCCAGCAGGCTGACAGCTTCTTATGGCTACACCTTC
CASRLTASYGYTF
>TRBJ1-4|-|TRBV7-9|-
TGTTCCAGCAGCTTAGTCCTACAGACAACTAATGAAAAACTGTTTTTT
CSSSLVLQTTNEKLFF
>TRBJ2-3|-|TRBV7-9|-
TGTGCCAGCAGCGTCATCACAGATACGCAGTATTTT
CASSVITDTQYF
>TRBJ2-7|-|TRBV19|-
TGTGCCAGTACCTCGAGGGGGGGAGCATACGAGCAGTACTTC
CASTSRGGAYEQYF
>TRBJ2-7|-|TRBV5-5|TRBD2
TGTGCCAGCAGCTTGGCACTAGCGGGAGGACCGTCCTACGAGCAGTACTTC
CASSLALAGGPSYEQYF
>TRBJ2-5|-|TRBV7-7|-
TGTGCCAGCAGCGGTGGCAGGGCGGAGACCCAGTACTTC
CASSGGRAETQYF
>TRBJ2-7|few|TRBV5-6|-
TGTGCCAGCAGCCCACTGACAGGTTTCTACGAGCAGTACTTC
CASSPLTGFYEQYF
>TRBJ1-1|once|TRBV29-1|-
TGCAGCGTTGGCCTTACAGGGTTCACCGCTGAAGCTTTCTTT
CSVGLTGFTAEAFF
>TRBJ1-4|-|TRBV9|-
TGTGCCAGCAGCGCTAGTGGGAATGAAAAACTGTTTTTT
CASSASGNEKLFF
>TRBJ2-3|-|TRBV7-7|TRBD2
TGTGCCAGCAGTCGGGGGGGTAGCGGGAGCATCTGGTGCACAGATACGCAGTATTTT
CASSRGGSGSIWCTDTQYF
>TRBJ1-2|-|TRBV5-6|TRBD1
TGTGCCAGCAGCTCGACAGGGCTCCTCTATGGCTACACCTTC
CASSSTGLLYGYTF
>TRBJ1-4|-|TRBV5-1|TRBD1
TGCGCCAGCAGCTCCGGGACAGCTGCAACTAATGAAAAACTGTTTTTT
CASSSGTAATNEKLFF
>TRBJ2-7|-|TRBV5-1|TRBD2
TGCGCCAGCAGCTTGGCTCGGACTAGTCCCTCCTACGAGCAGTACTTC
CASSLARTSPSYEQYF
>TRBJ2-7|-|TRBV7-2|TRBD1
TGTGCCAGCAGACTCCCGGGGACAGTCATATACGAGCAGTACTTC
CASRLPGTVIYEQYF
>TRBJ2-7|-|TRBV2|-
TGTGCCAGCAGTACAACCGAGCAGTACTTC
CASSTTEQYF
>TRBJ2-2|-|TRBV5-5|-
TGTGCCAGCAGCTTCAACACGAACACCGGGGAGCTGTTTTTT
CASSFNTNTGELFF
>TRBJ1-4|-|TRBV19|-
TGTGCCAGTAGTGCAAACAGGGAGGAAAAACTGTTTTTT
CASSANREEKLFF
>TRBJ2-7|-|TRBV5-4|-
TGTGCCAGCAGCTCCACTAGGAACGAGCAGTACTTC
CASSSTRNEQYF
>TRBJ2-7|-|TRBV2|TRBD2
TGTGCCAGCAAACTGTTCGGGGGGAATTACGAGCAGTACTTC
CASKLFGGNYEQYF
>TRBJ2-4|-|TRBV6-6|-
TGTGCGACCTTTTTACAACTGGGGGCCAGGGACATTCAGTACTTC
CATFLQLGARDIQYF
>TRBJ2-1|few|TRBV5-6|-
TGTGCCAGCAGCTTTACGGATAAGGGGCGTGAGCAGTTCTTC
CASSFTDKGREQFF
>TRBJ2-7|-|TRBV7-2|-
TGTGCCAGCAGCTTAGACGGGAACTCCTACGAGCAGTACTTC
CASSLDGNSYEQYF
>TRBJ2-2|-|TRBV28|-
TGTGCCGGTGCACCGGCGCTAGCGAACACCGGGGAGCTGTTTTTT
CAGAPALANTGELFF